This T cell receptor beta chain was observed in a study of OX40 agonist ivuxolimab in advanced cancers. Study-wide context: Patients assigned to dose escalation were diagnosed with hepatocellular carcinoma, melanoma, renal cell or head and neck cancer. Regarding the study as a whole: Some of the nonresponding patients also showed low levels of normalized T-cell clonal expansion. Compared with CD4+, CD8+ T cells on average had more expanded clones.

Excluded were patients having autoimmune disease history or systemic immunosuppression. The germline V gene encodes CDR1 MNHNS and CDR2 SASEGT. The V and J ends lost 5 bases and 6 bases, in that order; junction bases with no gene match: 5. The CDR3 covers 14 residues. Measured with immunoSEQ multiplex PCR; TCRdb has only the in-frame clones, and not every one. Altogether about 94,000 clones are present, about nine tenths being singletons, with the ten largest covering about 0.3%. As regards this clone: What it binds is not known.

This rearrangement joins TRBV6-1 to TRBJ1-5; 9 bases match TRBD1. This receptor was identified in an adult with an advanced solid tumor such as melanoma, head and neck, liver or kidney cancer. The sample in question was CD4+ or CD8+ T cells sorted from blood, obtained in a trial of the OX40 agonist ivuxolimab. DNA of the CDR3: TGTGCCAGCAGTTTTGGACAGGGGAGTCAGCCCCAGCATTTT. Its translation is CASSFGQGSQPQHF.